Each of the 19 T cell receptor beta chains below was sequenced from the same sample in a study of T-cell memory formation after mild COVID-19. TCRdb called the 5' RACE reads again in MiXCR, with one record for every CDR3 protein. The table lists a few hundred thousand distinct CDR3 sequences, over 25% of them singletons. The sample was PBMCs or a T cell subset sorted from them (not recorded which). Source of these receptors: an adult woman who had mild COVID-19 (a few samples of this study predate the infection). Cell type and time point are not known.

This clonotype was observed a few times. Here the CDR3 reads CSAGAGANVLTF. The CDR3 DNA reads as TGCAGCGCAGGGGCTGGGGCCAACGTCCTGACTTTC. This sequence joins TRBV29-1 and TRBJ2-6; a weak D match, TRBD1 (6 bases). Germline-derived CDR1 and CDR2 are SQVTM and ANQGSEA. Trimming stripped 7 bases from V and 2 bases from J, with 6 bases between. The CDR3 is made up of 12 amino acids.

The chain joins TRBV5-1 to TRBJ2-7; tentatively, D is TRBD1 or TRBD2 (5 bases each). CDR1 is SGHRS, CDR2 YFSETQ, per germline. V was clipped by 2 bases and J by 7 bases, with 16 bases between them. The CDR3 totals 14 residues. The CDR3 here is CASSFGTDGAEQYF. DNA for the CDR3: TGCGCCAGCAGCTTTGGGACGGACGGCGCAGAGCAGTACTTC.

The table lists this clonotype with a few counts. V gene TRBV12-3 or TRBV12-4 combines with J gene TRBJ1-1, with D possibly TRBD1 on 5 matching bases. The CDR3 contains 14 residues. Trimming cost V 5 bases and J 4 bases, with 14 bases left between them. The CDR3 loop reads CASSPSDSITEAFF. CDR3 in DNA: TGTGCCAGCAGTCCCAGCGACAGCATCACTGAAGCTTTCTTT.

This clonotype appeared a few times. V usage is TRBV27 and J usage is TRBJ2-7, with a possible D match to TRBD2 (5 bases). Trimming cost V 2 bases and J 0 bases, with 11 bases left between them. Germline V gene data show CDR1 as MNHEY and CDR2 as SMNVEV (reference sequence). CDR3 length equals 15 residues. CDR3 sequence (DNA): TGTGCCAGCAGTTTAGACTATAAGAGCTCCTACGAGCAGTACTTC. Its protein is CASSLDYKSSYEQYF.

In nucleotides, the CDR3 is TGTGCCAGCAGTTACCCGACAGGGGGGAGCAATGAGCAGTTCTTC. Translated, it gives CASSYPTGGSNEQFF. The chain carries TRBV6-2 or TRBV6-3 and TRBJ2-1, with 9 positions matching TRBD1. V shed 2 bases, J shed 6 bases, and the junction held 5 bases outside the gene matches. This CDR3 is 15 amino acids long. Per the germline V gene, CDR1 is MNHEY and CDR2 is SVGEGT.

This chain uses TRBV12-3 or TRBV12-4 with TRBJ2-7; 11 bases are a match to TRBD2. CDR3 length equals 15 residues. V trimming: 6 bases; J trimming: 2 bases; junction bases outside the gene matches: 6. The CDR3 DNA sequence: TGTGCCAGCAGCCTACTAGCGGGAGTGCCCTACGAGCAGTACTTC. It is translated as CASSLLAGVPYEQYF.

This chain connects TRBV12-3 or TRBV12-4 to TRBJ2-7; the D gene is possibly TRBD2 (6 bases). The CDR3 length is 11 residues. V was shortened by 8 bases and J by 5 bases, with 10 bases between the two germline ends. CDR3 amino acids: CASGGPDEQYF. CDR3 coding DNA: TGTGCCAGCGGAGGGCCTGACGAGCAGTACTTC.

The V call is TRBV9, the J call TRBJ2-3; D may be TRBD2 (5 bases). This CDR3 is 14 amino acids long. Germline values: CDR1 SGDLS, CDR2 YYNGEE. V was clipped by 0 bases and J by 2 bases, with 7 bases between them. CDR3 protein: CASSVVDYTDTQYF. CDR3 nucleotide sequence: TGTGCCAGCAGCGTAGTAGACTACACAGATACGCAGTATTTT. Combining the CDR3 with reference TRBV9 and TRBJ2-3 gives the whole variable domain DSGVTQTPKHLITATGQRVTLRCSPRSGDLSVYWYQQSLDQGLQFLIQYYNGEERAKGNILERFSAQQFPDLHSELNLSSLELGDSALYFCASSVVDYTDTQYFGPGTRLTVL.

V and J are TRBV20-1 and TRBJ1-2, with TRBD1 identical over 10 bases. Losses at the gene ends were 6 bases for V and 2 bases for J; bases not matched to a gene: 6. CDR1 and CDR2 (germline): DFQATT, SNEGSKA (reference sequence). This CDR3 comprises 14 residues. CDR3 sequence reads: CSAPGQGMNYGYTF. The CDR3 region has the DNA TGCAGTGCCCCGGGACAGGGGATGAACTATGGCTACACCTTC.

This clonotype was found a few times. The chain joins TRBV7-3 to TRBJ1-6; the D is unclear. With 5 bases removed from V and 4 bases from J, the gap between germline ends came to 9 bases. CDR3 size: 14 residues. Germline V gene lookup returns CDR1 SGHTA and CDR2 FQGTGA. The DNA of the CDR3 is TGTGCCAGCAGCCTTGGAGATTATAATTCACCCCTCCACTTT. Translating gives CASSLGDYNSPLHF.

This clonotype has more than one count but fewer than ten. This chain uses TRBV5-5 with TRBJ1-1, with 7 bases matching TRBD1. Unmatched junction bases numbered 7, after V lost 4 bases and J lost 4 bases. The germline V gene encodes CDR1 SGHKS and CDR2 YYEKEE (reference sequence). The CDR3 has 14 amino acids. The CDR3 loop reads CASSPSRGSTEAFF. CDR3 DNA sequence: TGTGCCAGCAGCCCGTCCAGGGGGTCCACTGAAGCTTTCTTT.

The chain couples TRBV9 to TRBJ1-3; D uncertain. Germline lookup yields CDR1 SGDLS and CDR2 YYNGEE. V lost 0 bases and J lost 0, with 7 bases in between. The CDR3 consists of 15 residues. As DNA, the CDR3 is TGTGCCAGCAGCGTAGCTTTAGGCTCTGGAAACACCATATATTTT. Amino acid sequence: CASSVALGSGNTIYF.

This chain connects TRBV2 to TRBJ2-5, with 7 positions matching TRBD1. Unmatched junction bases numbered 3, after V lost 0 bases and J lost 2 bases. Germline V gene data show CDR1 as SNHLY and CDR2 as FYNNEI. The length of the CDR3 is 15 residues. DNA of the CDR3: TGTGCCAGCAGTGAAGCCCCGGGACAGCAAGAGACCCAGTACTTC. Protein: CASSEAPGQQETQYF.

This clonotype was counted only a few times. The chain joins TRBV7-9 to TRBJ1-5; no definite D call. The germline V gene has CDR1 SEHNR and CDR2 FQNEAQ (reference sequence). Trimming cost V 5 bases and J 7 bases, with 9 bases left between them. The CDR3 has 12 residues. In DNA form, the CDR3 reads TGTGCCAGCAGCGAAAGGGCACAGCCCCAGCATTTT. Translated, it gives CASSERAQPQHF. Full variable domain (rest looked up from reference TRBV7-9 and TRBJ1-5): DTGVSQNPRHKITKRGQNVTFRCDPISEHNRLYWYRQTLGQGPEFLTYFQNEAQLEKSRLLSDRFSAERPKGSFSTLEIQRTEQGDSAMYLCASSERAQPQHFGDGTRLSIL.

The chain employs TRBV3-1 and TRBJ2-7; 7 bases agree with TRBD1. The CDR3 spans 13 residues. In germline, CDR1 is LGHDT, CDR2 YNNKEL (reference sequence). V shed 5 bases and J 4 bases; nucleotides not matched to a gene: 5. CDR3 sequence reads: CASSNYRGYEQYF. CDR3 sequence (DNA): TGTGCCAGCAGCAACTACAGGGGTTACGAGCAGTACTTC.

This clonotype appeared a few times. The V gene is TRBV5-4, the J gene TRBJ2-2; 9 bases agree with TRBD2. Germline values: CDR1 SGHNT, CDR2 YYREEE (reference sequence). The trim removed 4 bases at V and 1 base at J, leaving 2 bases unmatched. The CDR3 runs 15 residues. CDR3 protein: CASSQAGGNTGELFF. The CDR3 bases are TGTGCCAGCAGCCAAGCGGGGGGGAACACCGGGGAGCTGTTTTTT.

V gene TRBV6-6 combines with J gene TRBJ2-2, with no clear D. The ends were cut back, 3 bases at V and 1 base at J, with 6 bases in the middle. The CDR3 loop spans 14 amino acids. CDR1 and CDR2 (germline): MNHNY, SVGAGI (reference sequence). CDR3 protein: CASSYRGNTGELFF. DNA for the CDR3: TGTGCCAGCAGTTATCGCGGGAACACCGGGGAGCTGTTTTTT.

The chain is built from TRBV4-1 and TRBJ2-3; D is undetermined. Germline-derived CDR1 and CDR2 are MGHRA and YSYEKL. This CDR3 comprises 14 residues. Between the trimmed V and J ends, which lost 2 bases and 1 base, there was a span of 7 bases. The CDR3 is CASSQRAGTDTQYF. The DNA for the CDR3 is TGCGCCAGCAGCCAAAGAGCTGGCACAGATACGCAGTATTTT.

This chain connects TRBV3-1 to TRBJ2-5; D may match TRBD1 or TRBD2 (6 bases each). Germline V CDR1 and CDR2: LGHDT, YNNKEL (reference sequence). Trimming shortened V by 0 bases and J by 4 bases, and 12 bases separated the two germline ends. The CDR3 covers 15 residues. CDR3 DNA sequence: TGTGCCAGCAGCCAAGATCCGGGGGCCATAGAGACCCAGTACTTC. Residues: CASSQDPGAIETQYF.